This T cell receptor (beta chain) appears in the sequencing data of a study of blood T cell repertoires in COVID-19. Background on the study: Sources were T cells, B-cell-depleted T cells, or PBMCs; the material itself was cDNA or gDNA.

The V segment lost 4 bases and the J segment 5 bases; nucleotides outside the gene matches: 7. The CDR3 contains 15 residues. Germline V gene lookup returns CDR1 SGHKS and CDR2 YYEKEE (reference sequence). This clone was picked up one time. The table came from immunoSEQ multiplex PCR; TCRdb's copy has only in-frame clones and leaves some out. The sample has roughly 45,000 clones; approximately 84% are singletons. The source material was peripheral blood. The rearrangement joins TRBV5-5 to TRBJ1-5, with TRBD1 identical over 9 bases. The TCR comes from a man aged 50-59 years with active COVID-19. Here the CDR3 reads CASSRGQGGDQPQHF. The CDR3, as DNA: TGTGCCAGCAGCAGGGGACAGGGTGGGGATCAGCCCCAGCATTTT.